One sample yielded the 3 T cell receptor beta chains listed below, sequenced in a study of T cell responses to AZD1222 COVID-19 vaccine. Profiled with immunoSEQ multiplex PCR; TCRdb holds only in-frame clones, not every one. The sample consists of around 71,000 clones, 65% to 85% of them appearing once. The starting material was peripheral blood, obtained on day 0 of AZD1222 vaccination. The receptor source for this set is an adult in good health.

The rearrangement links TRBV6-5 to TRBJ1-5, with 7 bases aligning to TRBD1. Unmatched junction bases numbered 2, after V lost 6 bases and J lost 3 bases. CDR1 and CDR2 (germline): MNHEY, SVGAGI. The CDR3 totals 13 residues. The DNA for the CDR3 is TGTGCCAGCAGCGACAGGGTCAATCAGCCCCAGCATTTT. This sequence encodes CASSDRVNQPQHF.

This clone was counted a few times. The DNA of the CDR3 is TGCAGTGCTAGTATGGGGGCTTGGGCTCAAGAGACCCAGTACTTC. As protein: CSASMGAWAQETQYF. J is TRBJ2-5 and V is TRBV20-1; the D gene is possibly TRBD1 (6 bases). Trimming pared 3 bases from V and 2 bases from J, leaving 16 bases between. Germline values: CDR1 DFQATT, CDR2 SNEGSKA (reference sequence). This CDR3 region has 15 residues.

This chain connects TRBV12-3 or TRBV12-4 to TRBJ1-2; the D gene is possibly TRBD1 (5 bases). This CDR3 is 13 amino acids long. V was clipped by 7 bases and J by 2 bases, with 11 bases between them. The CDR3 loop is CASNKRGNYGYTF. The CDR3 nucleotides are TGTGCCAGCAACAAGCGGGGGAACTATGGCTACACCTTC.